The next 5 T cell receptor beta chains were all read from a single sample in a study of shared clonotypes between healthy human individuals. The protocol was immunoSEQ multiplex PCR, while the TCRdb copy is restricted to in-frame clones and leaves out a portion. The table shows hundreds of thousands of clones, with roughly 72% occurring only once. The sample comprised memory CD4+ T cells sorted from blood. Subset given: CD45RA-negative fraction. Receptor source: a woman aged 30 to 39 in good health.

The genes are TRBV5-1 and TRBJ2-1; TRBD2 is a possible D gene (6 bases). The V end was cut by 5 bases, the J end by 5 bases, with 17 bases between. This CDR3 spans 15 amino acids. Germline V CDR1 and CDR2: SGHRS, YFSETQ. The CDR3 coding sequence is TGCGCCAGCAGGCCCCGGGACTTGGGGCACAATGAGCAGTTCTTC. Protein sequence: CASRPRDLGHNEQFF.

The rearrangement joins TRBV2 to TRBJ2-7; D not certain. The CDR3 is made up of 14 amino acids. Trimming pared 5 bases from V and 2 bases from J, leaving 13 bases between. From germline, CDR1 is SNHLY and CDR2 FYNNEI. CDR3 coding DNA: TGTGCCAGCAGTCGGCAAGCCCAAGCCTACGAGCAGTACTTC. Translation gives CASSRQAQAYEQYF.

In its sample, this clone was seen many times. J is TRBJ1-1 and V is TRBV6-6; TRBD1 aligns across 9 bases. V shed 5 bases and J 1 base; nucleotides not matched to a gene: 2. Germline CDR1 MNHNY, CDR2 SVGAGI (reference sequence). The CDR3 has 14 residues. The DNA of the CDR3 is TGTGCCAGCAGTAACAGGGGGCAGAACACTGAAGCTTTCTTT. This gives the protein CASSNRGQNTEAFF.

This chain connects TRBV7-6 to TRBJ2-5; D gene ambiguous. There are 15 residues in the CDR3. V dropped 5 bases and J dropped 0 bases, with 13 bases sitting between them. The germline V gene encodes CDR1 SGHVS and CDR2 FNYEAQ. The CDR3 coding sequence is TGTGCCAGCAGCCCTCAATTCGGTAACCAAGAGACCCAGTACTTC. Amino acids: CASSPQFGNQETQYF.

The chain carries TRBV30 and TRBJ2-2, with TRBD1 matching 9 bases. The CDR3 length is 17 residues. Germline CDR1 is GTSNPN and CDR2 is SVGIG (reference sequence). V shed 2 bases and J 6 bases; nucleotides not matched to a gene: 13. The CDR3 region has the DNA TGTGCCTGGAGTAAGGGCCTTTGGACAGGGGCGGCCGGGGAGCTGTTTTTT. It codes for CAWSKGLWTGAAGELFF.